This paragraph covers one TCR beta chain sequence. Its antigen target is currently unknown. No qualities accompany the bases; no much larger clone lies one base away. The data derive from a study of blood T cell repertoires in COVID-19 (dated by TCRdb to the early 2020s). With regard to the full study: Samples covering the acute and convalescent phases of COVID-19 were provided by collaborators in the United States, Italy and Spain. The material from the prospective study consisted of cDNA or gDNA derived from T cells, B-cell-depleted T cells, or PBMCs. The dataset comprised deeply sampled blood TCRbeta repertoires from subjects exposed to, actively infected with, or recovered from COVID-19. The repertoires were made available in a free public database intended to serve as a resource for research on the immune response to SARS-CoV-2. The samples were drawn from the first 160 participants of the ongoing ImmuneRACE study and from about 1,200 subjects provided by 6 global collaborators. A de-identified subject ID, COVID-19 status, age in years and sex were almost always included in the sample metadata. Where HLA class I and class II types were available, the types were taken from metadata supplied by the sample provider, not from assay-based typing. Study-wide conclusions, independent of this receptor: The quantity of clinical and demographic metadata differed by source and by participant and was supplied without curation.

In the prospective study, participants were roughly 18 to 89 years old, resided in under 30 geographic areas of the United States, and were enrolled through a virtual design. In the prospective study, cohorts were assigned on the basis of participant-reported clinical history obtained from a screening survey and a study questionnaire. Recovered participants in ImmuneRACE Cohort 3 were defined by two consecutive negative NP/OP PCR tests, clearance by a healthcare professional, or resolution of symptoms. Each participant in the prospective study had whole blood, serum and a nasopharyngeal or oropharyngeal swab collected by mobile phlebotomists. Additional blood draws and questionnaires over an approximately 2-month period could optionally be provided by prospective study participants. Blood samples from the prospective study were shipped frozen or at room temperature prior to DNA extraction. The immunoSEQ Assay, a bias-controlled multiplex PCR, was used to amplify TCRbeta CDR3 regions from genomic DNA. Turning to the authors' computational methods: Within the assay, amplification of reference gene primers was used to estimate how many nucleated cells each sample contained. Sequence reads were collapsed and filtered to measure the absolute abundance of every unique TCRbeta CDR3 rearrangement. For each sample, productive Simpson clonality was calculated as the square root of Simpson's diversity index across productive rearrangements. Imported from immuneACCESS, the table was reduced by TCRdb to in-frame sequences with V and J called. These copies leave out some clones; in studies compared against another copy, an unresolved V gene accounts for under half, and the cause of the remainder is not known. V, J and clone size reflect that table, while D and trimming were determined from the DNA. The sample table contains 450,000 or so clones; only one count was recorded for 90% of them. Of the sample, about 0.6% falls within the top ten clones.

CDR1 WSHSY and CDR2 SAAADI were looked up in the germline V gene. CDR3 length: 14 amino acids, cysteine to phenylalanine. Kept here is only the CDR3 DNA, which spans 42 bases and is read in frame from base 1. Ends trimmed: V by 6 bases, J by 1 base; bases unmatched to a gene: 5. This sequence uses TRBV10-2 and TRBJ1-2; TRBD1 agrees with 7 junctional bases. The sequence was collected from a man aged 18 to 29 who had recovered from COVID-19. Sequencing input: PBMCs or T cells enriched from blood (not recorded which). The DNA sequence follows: TGCGCCAGCAGAAGGACAGGCGATAACTATGGCTACACCTTC. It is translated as CASRRTGDNYGYTF.